This T cell receptor (beta chain) was recorded in a study of cytomegalovirus exposure and HLA in healthy donors. PCR involved 60 Vbeta and 13 Jbeta primers. Produced via immunoSEQ multiplex PCR; TCRdb's table is partial and in-frame only. This sample has some 160,000 clones, with about two thirds found just once. This CDR3 contains 18 residues. The chain has TRBV21-1 and TRBJ1-5; the table's D call, TRBD1, has no DNA check behind it. TRBV21-1 is deemed a pseudogene. The specimen was PBMCs. This receptor was obtained from a man between 35 and 55 years old in good health and CMV-seronegative. The CDR3 DNA reads TGTGCCAGCAGCACCATTATGCAGGACACTAATAGCAATCAGCCCCAGCATTTT. Residues: CASSTIMQDTNSNQPQHF.